This T cell receptor (beta chain) was retrieved from a study of shared clonotypes between healthy human individuals. Sequencing was performed with immunoSEQ multiplex PCR; in TCRdb, only in-frame clones are kept and a portion is missing. Among about 2.1 million clones listed, more than 85% were seen once. Naive CD8 cells were CD45RO-negative, positively selected for CCR7, excluding terminally differentiated effector memory CD45RA+ cells. The source material was naive CD8+ T cells from PBMCs. The receptor comes from a man aged 18 to 30 in good health. Some clones in this sample may be carry-over from other donors' samples.

The CDR3 DNA reads TGTGCCAGCAGCGTCAGGACTAGCGGGAGCACAGATACGCAGTATTTT. Its translation: CASSVRTSGSTDTQYF. The chain uses TRBV27 and TRBJ2-3; 11 bases line up with TRBD2. CDR1 and CDR2 (germline): MNHEY, SMNVEV (reference sequence). Losses at the gene ends were 6 bases for V and 0 bases for J; bases not matched to a gene: 5. The CDR3 loop spans 16 amino acids.